Sequencing of this T cell receptor beta chain was carried out in a study of blood T cell repertoires in COVID-19. CDR1 and CDR2 (germline): GTSNPN, SVGIG (reference sequence). Trimming cost V 2 bases and J 6 bases, with 14 bases left between them. The CDR3 consists of 14 residues. The authors' processing: From reference gene primer amplification, estimates of nucleated cell counts were derived. Generated by immunoSEQ multiplex PCR, the TCRdb table keeps only in-frame clones and is missing some. Clonal size and the V and J genes are those of that table, whereas D and trimming came from the DNA. The table records roughly 190,000 clones, about 86% of them present only once.

This receptor was taken from a man aged 25-45 years with active or convalescent COVID-19. Sequenced sample: peripheral blood. The chain joins TRBV30 to TRBJ1-5; D is perhaps TRBD1 (6 bases). The CDR3 sequence is CAWSPDQGRQPQHF. CDR3 nucleotide sequence: TGTGCCTGGAGTCCCGACCAGGGGCGTCAGCCCCAGCATTTT.